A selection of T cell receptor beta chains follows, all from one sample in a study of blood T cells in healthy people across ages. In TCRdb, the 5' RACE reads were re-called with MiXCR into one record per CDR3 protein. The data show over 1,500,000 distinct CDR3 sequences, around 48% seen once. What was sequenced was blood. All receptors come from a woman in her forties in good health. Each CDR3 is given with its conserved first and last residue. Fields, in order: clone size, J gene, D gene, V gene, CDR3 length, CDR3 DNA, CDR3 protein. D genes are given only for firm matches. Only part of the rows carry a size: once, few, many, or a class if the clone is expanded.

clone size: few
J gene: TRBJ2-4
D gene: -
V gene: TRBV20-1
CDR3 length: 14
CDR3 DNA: TGCAGTGCTAGGTGGGGTTTAGCCAAAAACATTCAGTACTTC
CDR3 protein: CSARWGLAKNIQYF

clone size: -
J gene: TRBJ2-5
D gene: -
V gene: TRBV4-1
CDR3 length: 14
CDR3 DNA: TGCGCCAGCAGCCAGAAGGGGCTCGAAGAGACCCAGTACTTC
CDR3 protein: CASSQKGLEETQYF

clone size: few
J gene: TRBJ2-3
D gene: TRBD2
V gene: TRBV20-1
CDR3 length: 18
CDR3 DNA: TGCAGTGCTAGAGATGGCGAGCGGGGGTTCTTCAGCACAGATACGCAGTATTTT
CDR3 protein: CSARDGERGFFSTDTQYF

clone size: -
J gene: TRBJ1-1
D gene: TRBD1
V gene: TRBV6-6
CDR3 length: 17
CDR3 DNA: TGTGCCAGCAGTCCGATCATTCCGGGACAGGGAAGCACTGAAGCTTTCTTT
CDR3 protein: CASSPIIPGQGSTEAFF

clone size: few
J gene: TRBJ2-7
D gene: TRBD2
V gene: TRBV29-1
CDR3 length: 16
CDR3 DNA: TGCAGCGTGCACGGGACTAGCGGGGGAAGCTCCTACGAGCAGTACTTC
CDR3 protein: CSVHGTSGGSSYEQYF

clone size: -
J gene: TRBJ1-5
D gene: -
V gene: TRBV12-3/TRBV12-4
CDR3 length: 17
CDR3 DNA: TGTGCCAGCACCACTCTCCTGGGACGAGCAAGCAATCAGCCCCAGCATTTT
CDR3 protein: CASTTLLGRASNQPQHF

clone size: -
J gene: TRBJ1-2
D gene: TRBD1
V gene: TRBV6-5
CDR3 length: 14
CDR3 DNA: TGTGCCACCAAACAGGGGCTAGCTAACTATGGCTACACCTTC
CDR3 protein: CATKQGLANYGYTF

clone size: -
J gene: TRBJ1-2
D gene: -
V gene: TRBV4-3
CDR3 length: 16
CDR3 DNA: TGCGCCAGCAGCCCAGCATTTGGCGGGAAGAACTATGGCTACACCTTC
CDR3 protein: CASSPAFGGKNYGYTF

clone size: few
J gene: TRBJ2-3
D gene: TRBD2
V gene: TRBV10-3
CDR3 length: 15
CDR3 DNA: TGTGCCATCAGTGATGGCGGGGGGAGCACAGATACGCAGTATTTT
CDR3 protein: CAISDGGGSTDTQYF

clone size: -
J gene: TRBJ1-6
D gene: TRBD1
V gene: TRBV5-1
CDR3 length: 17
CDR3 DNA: TGCGCCAGCAGCTTGATGGGGACAGGGCTTTGGAATTCACCCCTCCACTTT
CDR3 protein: CASSLMGTGLWNSPLHF

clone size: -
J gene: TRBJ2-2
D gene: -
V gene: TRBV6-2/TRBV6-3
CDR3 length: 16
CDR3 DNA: TGTGCCACCGCACTTTCCCAGGGGATCGACACCGGGGAGCTGTTTTTT
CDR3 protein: CATALSQGIDTGELFF

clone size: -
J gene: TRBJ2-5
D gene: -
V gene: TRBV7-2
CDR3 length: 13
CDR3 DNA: TGTGCCTGCACCCACCCGGCTAGACAGACCCAGTACTTC
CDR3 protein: CACTHPARQTQYF

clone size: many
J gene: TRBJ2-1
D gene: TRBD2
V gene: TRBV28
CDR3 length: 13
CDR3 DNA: TGTGCCAGCAGTTTAAGGCGGGGGAATGAGCAGTTCTTC
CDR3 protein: CASSLRRGNEQFF

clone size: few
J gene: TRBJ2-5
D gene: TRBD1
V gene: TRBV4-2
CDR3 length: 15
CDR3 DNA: TGTGCCAGCAGCCTCCGGGACAGGGGAAAAGAGACCCAGTACTTC
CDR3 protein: CASSLRDRGKETQYF

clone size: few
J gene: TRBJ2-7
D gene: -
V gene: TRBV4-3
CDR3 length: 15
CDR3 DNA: TGCGCCAGCAGCCAAGGACTCGGGGCTTCCTACGAGCAGTACTTC
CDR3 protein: CASSQGLGASYEQYF

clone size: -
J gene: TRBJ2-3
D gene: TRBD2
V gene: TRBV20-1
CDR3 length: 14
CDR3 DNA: TGCAGCCGACTCAGCGGGGGGGCCGGAGATAGGCAGTATTTT
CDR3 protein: CSRLSGGAGDRQYF

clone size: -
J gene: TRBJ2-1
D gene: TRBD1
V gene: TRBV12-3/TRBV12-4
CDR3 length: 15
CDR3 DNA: TGTGCCAGCAGCGAGACGGGACAGGGAGGCGATGAGCAGTTCTTC
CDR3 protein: CASSETGQGGDEQFF

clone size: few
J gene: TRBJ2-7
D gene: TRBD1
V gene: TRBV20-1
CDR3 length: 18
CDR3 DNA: TGCAGTGCTATCCTCCTCTTCGATGGGACAGGCACACACTCGGAGCAGTACTTC
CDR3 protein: CSAILLFDGTGTHSEQYF

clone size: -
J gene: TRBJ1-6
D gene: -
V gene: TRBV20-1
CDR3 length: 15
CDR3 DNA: TGCAGTGCTAGATCCGAGAGCTCCTATAATTCACCCCTCCACTTT
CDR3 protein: CSARSESSYNSPLHF

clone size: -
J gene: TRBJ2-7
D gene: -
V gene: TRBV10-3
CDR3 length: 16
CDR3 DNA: TGCGCCATCAGTGAGTCGCGTCAGGGGTTCGAAGGCGAGCAGTACTTC
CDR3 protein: CAISESRQGFEGEQYF

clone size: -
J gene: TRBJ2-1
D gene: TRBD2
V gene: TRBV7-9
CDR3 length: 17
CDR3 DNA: TGTGCCAGCAGCTTCGGAGGACTAGCGGGGACCTACAATGAGCAGTTCTTC
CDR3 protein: CASSFGGLAGTYNEQFF

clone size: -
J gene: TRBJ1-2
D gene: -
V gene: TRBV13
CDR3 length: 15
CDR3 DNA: TGTGCCAGCAGCTTAGACGGGGACGGCAACTATGGCTACACCTTC
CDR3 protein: CASSLDGDGNYGYTF

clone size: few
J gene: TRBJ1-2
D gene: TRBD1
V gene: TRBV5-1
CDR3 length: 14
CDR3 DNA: TGCGCCAGCAGCTTGCAACAGGGGGCGACAGGCTACACCTTC
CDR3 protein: CASSLQQGATGYTF

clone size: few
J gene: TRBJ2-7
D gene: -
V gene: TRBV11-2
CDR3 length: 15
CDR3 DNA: TGTGCCAGCAGCTTAGTGGGGCAGGAGATAAATGAGCAGTACTTC
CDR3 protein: CASSLVGQEINEQYF

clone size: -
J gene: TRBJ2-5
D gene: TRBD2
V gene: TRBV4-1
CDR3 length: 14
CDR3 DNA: TGCGCCAGCAACCAAGTGGCTAGCGGCGAGACCCAGTACTTC
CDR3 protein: CASNQVASGETQYF

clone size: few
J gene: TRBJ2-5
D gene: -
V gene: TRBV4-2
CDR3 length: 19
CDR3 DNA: TGTGCCAGCAGCCAAGAAATCTCACAGACGAATTACATACAAGAGACCCAGTACTTC
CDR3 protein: CASSQEISQTNYIQETQYF

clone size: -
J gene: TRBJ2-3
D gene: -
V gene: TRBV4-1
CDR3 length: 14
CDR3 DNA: TGCGCCAGCAGCCAAGTCCAGGGCGCAGATACGCAGTATTTT
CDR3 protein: CASSQVQGADTQYF

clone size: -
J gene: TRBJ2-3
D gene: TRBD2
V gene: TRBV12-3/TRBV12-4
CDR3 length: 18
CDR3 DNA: TGTGCCAGCACCCCACCTTGGGAGCGGGGAGGGAGCACAGATACGCAGTATTTT
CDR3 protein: CASTPPWERGGSTDTQYF

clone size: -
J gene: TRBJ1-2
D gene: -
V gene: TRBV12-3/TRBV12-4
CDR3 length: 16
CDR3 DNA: TGTGCCAGCAGCCCCCCGTCCCGTAGGGCCAACTATGGCTACACCTTC
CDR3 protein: CASSPPSRRANYGYTF